The TCR beta chain described here comes from a study of blood T cell repertoires in COVID-19. Study background: There were acute and convalescent COVID-19 samples, and they came from the United States, Italy and Spain. From T cells, B-cell-depleted T cells, or PBMCs came the material, which was cDNA or gDNA.

Authors' analysis steps: For nucleated cells, counts were estimated from reference gene primer amplification. Profiled with immunoSEQ multiplex PCR; TCRdb holds only in-frame clones, not every one. V and J calls plus clone size are reproduced from that table; the DNA served to infer D and trimming. The sample yields 75,000 to 90,000 clones, around 92% seen once. The germline gives CDR1 SGHRS, CDR2 YFSETQ. Losses at the gene ends were 2 bases for V and 2 bases for J; bases not matched to a gene: 5. The CDR3 totals 15 residues. The sequence was obtained from a woman aged 45-65 years in a cohort sampled during active COVID-19. The chain joins TRBV5-1 to TRBJ2-7; 9 positions match TRBD1. The material sequenced was peripheral blood. DNA for the CDR3: TGCGCCAGCAGCTTACCGGGACAGGGAACCTACGAGCAGTACTTC. It specifies CASSLPGQGTYEQYF.